The T cell receptor beta chain under discussion was sequenced for a study of blood T cell repertoires in COVID-19. Background on the study: Specimens from acute and convalescent COVID-19 originated in the United States, Italy and Spain.

Germline CDR1 reads SGHTA; CDR2 reads FQGNSA. V gave up 0 bases and J gave up 0 bases, with 9 bases separating them. The CDR3 length is 17 residues. The assay was immunoSEQ multiplex PCR, and TCRdb's table has in-frame clones only and misses some. The data contain about 180,000 clones, 88% of them seen just once; the ten biggest clones take up roughly 10%. The source is a woman under 30 who had recovered from COVID-19. The chain has TRBV7-2 and TRBJ2-6, with a tentative D call TRBD1 (6 bases). Sequencing was performed on PBMCs or T cells enriched from blood (not recorded which). The CDR3 reads CASSLAGQLSGANVLTF. In DNA, the CDR3 is TGTGCCAGCAGCTTAGCTGGACAGCTCTCTGGGGCCAACGTCCTGACTTTC.